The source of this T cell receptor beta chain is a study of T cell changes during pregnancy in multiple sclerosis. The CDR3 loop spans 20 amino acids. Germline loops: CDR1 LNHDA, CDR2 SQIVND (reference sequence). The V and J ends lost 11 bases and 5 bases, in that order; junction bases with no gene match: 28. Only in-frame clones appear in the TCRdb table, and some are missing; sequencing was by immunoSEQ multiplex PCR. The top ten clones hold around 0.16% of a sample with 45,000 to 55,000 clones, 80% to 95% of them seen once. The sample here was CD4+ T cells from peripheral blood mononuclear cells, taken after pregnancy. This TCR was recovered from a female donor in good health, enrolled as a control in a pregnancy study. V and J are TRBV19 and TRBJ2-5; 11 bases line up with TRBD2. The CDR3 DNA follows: TGTGCCTGCTTGAGGGTAGCGGGGGGGGGCGTTTTTAAGTGGGTGGAGACCCAGTACTTC. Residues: CACLRVAGGGVFKWVETQYF. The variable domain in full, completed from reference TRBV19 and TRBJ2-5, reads DGGITQSPKYLFRKEGQNVTLSCEQNLNHDAMYWYRQDPGQGLRLIYYSQIVNDFQKGDIAEGYSVSREKKESFPLTVTSAQKNPTAFYLCACLRVAGGGVFKWVETQYFGPGTRLLVL.